This T cell receptor beta chain was recorded in a study of T cell responses to AZD1222 COVID-19 vaccine. CDR1 and CDR2 (germline): SGHRS, YFSETQ. V lost 4 bases to trimming and J lost 10 bases, with 12 bases between them. The CDR3 loop spans 13 amino acids. The table came from immunoSEQ multiplex PCR; TCRdb's copy has only in-frame clones and leaves some out. The sample shows about 100,000 clones, around nine tenths of them seen only once. The specimen was peripheral blood, collected on day 0 of AZD1222 vaccination. V is TRBV5-1 and J is TRBJ1-6; the D is unclear. The receptor was derived from an adult in good health. The CDR3 here is CASSREEGSPLHF. DNA for the CDR3: TGCGCCAGCAGCCGCGAGGAGGGATCACCCCTCCACTTT.